This T cell receptor beta chain was recovered during a study of T cell responses to AZD1222 COVID-19 vaccine. Study overall: Second-dose schedules of about 4 or about 12 weeks were combined. Overall study findings and caveats: Two AZD1222 doses significantly raised spike-specific TCR breadth and depth over controls. Mostly white British, mostly female donors; authors suggested clonal diversity may be underestimated.

From germline, CDR1 is DFQATT and CDR2 SNEGSKA (reference sequence). This CDR3 contains 13 residues. Trimming left V 3 bases short and J 4 bases short, with 12 bases between. The protocol was immunoSEQ multiplex PCR, while the TCRdb copy is restricted to in-frame clones and leaves out a portion. The sample lists 70,000 or so clones; around 83% were seen once. This clone appeared a single time. As yet, its antigen is unknown. The sequencing used peripheral blood, collected on day 0 of AZD1222 vaccination. The chain joins TRBV20-1 to TRBJ2-5, with D tentatively TRBD1 or TRBD2 (5 bases each). This sequence was found in an adult in good health. Here the CDR3 reads CSASLPGRETQYF. DNA for the CDR3: TGCAGTGCTAGTCTTCCGGGGCGAGAGACCCAGTACTTC.